This T cell receptor (beta chain) was sequenced in a study of T cells in Graves' hyperthyroidism and ophthalmopathy. This clonotype was detected ten times or more. This CDR3 is 14 amino acids long. The V segment lost 6 bases and the J segment 4 bases; nucleotides outside the gene matches: 6. CDR1 and CDR2 (germline): MNHNS, SASEGT. Amplification of TCR beta CDR3 regions used RNA as the template. Carried out on the TCR CDR3, a first-round RT-PCR used the HTBI primer set. Each CDR3 protein is one row after TCRdb ran MiXCR on the multiplex PCR reads. The sample lists roughly 290,000 distinct CDR3 sequences; roughly 13% were seen once.

The specimen sequenced was blood. The V gene is TRBV6-1, the J gene TRBJ2-5; 9 nucleotides agree with TRBD1. This TCR derives from a woman between 35 and 50 years old with Graves' hyperthyroidism. This chain's CDR3 is CASRRDRAIETQYF. In DNA, the CDR3 is TGTGCCAGCAGACGGGACAGGGCCATAGAGACCCAGTACTTC.